The following is a TCR beta chain sequence with its context. Its specificity is unknown. Clones were sequenced by immunoSEQ multiplex PCR, and TCRdb holds only the in-frame ones, with some missing. The repertoire consists of about 18,000 clones, with 85% occurring once and the leading ten covering about 28%. The sample originates from a study of T cell therapy after organ transplantation. Overall study context: 20 to 29 weeks after therapy completion, long-term post-therapy blood was collected. Findings of the study overall: Pretherapy CD8 clonality inversely correlated with its fold change after therapy. Concurrent antirejection and antiviral drugs remain unassessed confounders. In nonresponders, reduced coverage from low CD8+ yield may limit detected expansions.

The CDR3 loop spans 16 amino acids. The germline gives CDR1 WSHSY, CDR2 SAAADI. J was trimmed by 4 bases and V by 0 bases; bases with no gene match: 5. As for time point: 20-29 weeks after completion of therapy. The sequence came from a human patient who had received a solid organ transplant and had CMV disease. The graft donor may have given rise to some T cells. The V and J genes are TRBV10-2 and TRBJ2-1; 8 bases align to TRBD1. This material consisted of CD8+ T cells from blood, taken after autologous CMV-specific T cell therapy. In DNA form, the CDR3 reads TGCGCCAGCAGTGAGTCGCAGGGGGCAAGTTACAATGAGCAGTTCTTC. Residues: CASSESQGASYNEQFF.